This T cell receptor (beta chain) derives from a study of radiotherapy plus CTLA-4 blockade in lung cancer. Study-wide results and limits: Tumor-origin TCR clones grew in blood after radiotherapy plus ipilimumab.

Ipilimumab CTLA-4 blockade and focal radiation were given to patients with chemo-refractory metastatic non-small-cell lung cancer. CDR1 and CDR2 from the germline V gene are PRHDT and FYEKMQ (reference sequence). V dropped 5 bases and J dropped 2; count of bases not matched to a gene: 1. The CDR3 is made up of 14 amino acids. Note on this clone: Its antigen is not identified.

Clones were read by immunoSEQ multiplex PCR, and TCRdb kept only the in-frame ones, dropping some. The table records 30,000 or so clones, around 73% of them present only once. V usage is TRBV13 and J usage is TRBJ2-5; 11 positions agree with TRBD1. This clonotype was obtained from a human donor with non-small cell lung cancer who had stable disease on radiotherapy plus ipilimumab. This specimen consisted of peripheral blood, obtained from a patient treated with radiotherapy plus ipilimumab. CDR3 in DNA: TGTGCCAGCAGCCGGGACAGGGGGCAAGAGACCCAGTACTTC. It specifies CASSRDRGQETQYF.